This T cell receptor beta chain was captured in a study of T cell responses to AZD1222 COVID-19 vaccine. Findings and caveats of the study: Most donors were white British and more were female, and clonal diversity was possibly underestimated. Regions 160-218 and 743-854 dominated among vaccine-associated CD4 TCRs spanning spike. Compared with day 0, the breadth and depth of the Spike-specific TCR repertoire rose significantly after two doses of AZD1222. Sampling that yielded the repertoires occurred only after the peak T cell response.

Clones were read by immunoSEQ multiplex PCR, and TCRdb kept only the in-frame ones, dropping some. The table has some 92,000 clones, 90% to 95% seen once. The CDR3 sequence is 15 residues long. Trimming cost V 3 bases and J 7 bases; bases outside gene matches: 8. Germline lookup yields CDR1 MNHEY and CDR2 SMNVEV (reference sequence). This clone was counted a single time. What it binds is unknown. The chain is built from TRBV27 and TRBJ1-4; 7 bases fit TRBD1. The TCR originated in an adult in good health. The sample here was peripheral blood, taken on day 0 of AZD1222 vaccination. CDR3 nucleotide sequence: TGTGCCAGCAGTTTCCAGAGACAGGGAACTGAAAAACTGTTTTTT. This codes for CASSFQRQGTEKLFF.